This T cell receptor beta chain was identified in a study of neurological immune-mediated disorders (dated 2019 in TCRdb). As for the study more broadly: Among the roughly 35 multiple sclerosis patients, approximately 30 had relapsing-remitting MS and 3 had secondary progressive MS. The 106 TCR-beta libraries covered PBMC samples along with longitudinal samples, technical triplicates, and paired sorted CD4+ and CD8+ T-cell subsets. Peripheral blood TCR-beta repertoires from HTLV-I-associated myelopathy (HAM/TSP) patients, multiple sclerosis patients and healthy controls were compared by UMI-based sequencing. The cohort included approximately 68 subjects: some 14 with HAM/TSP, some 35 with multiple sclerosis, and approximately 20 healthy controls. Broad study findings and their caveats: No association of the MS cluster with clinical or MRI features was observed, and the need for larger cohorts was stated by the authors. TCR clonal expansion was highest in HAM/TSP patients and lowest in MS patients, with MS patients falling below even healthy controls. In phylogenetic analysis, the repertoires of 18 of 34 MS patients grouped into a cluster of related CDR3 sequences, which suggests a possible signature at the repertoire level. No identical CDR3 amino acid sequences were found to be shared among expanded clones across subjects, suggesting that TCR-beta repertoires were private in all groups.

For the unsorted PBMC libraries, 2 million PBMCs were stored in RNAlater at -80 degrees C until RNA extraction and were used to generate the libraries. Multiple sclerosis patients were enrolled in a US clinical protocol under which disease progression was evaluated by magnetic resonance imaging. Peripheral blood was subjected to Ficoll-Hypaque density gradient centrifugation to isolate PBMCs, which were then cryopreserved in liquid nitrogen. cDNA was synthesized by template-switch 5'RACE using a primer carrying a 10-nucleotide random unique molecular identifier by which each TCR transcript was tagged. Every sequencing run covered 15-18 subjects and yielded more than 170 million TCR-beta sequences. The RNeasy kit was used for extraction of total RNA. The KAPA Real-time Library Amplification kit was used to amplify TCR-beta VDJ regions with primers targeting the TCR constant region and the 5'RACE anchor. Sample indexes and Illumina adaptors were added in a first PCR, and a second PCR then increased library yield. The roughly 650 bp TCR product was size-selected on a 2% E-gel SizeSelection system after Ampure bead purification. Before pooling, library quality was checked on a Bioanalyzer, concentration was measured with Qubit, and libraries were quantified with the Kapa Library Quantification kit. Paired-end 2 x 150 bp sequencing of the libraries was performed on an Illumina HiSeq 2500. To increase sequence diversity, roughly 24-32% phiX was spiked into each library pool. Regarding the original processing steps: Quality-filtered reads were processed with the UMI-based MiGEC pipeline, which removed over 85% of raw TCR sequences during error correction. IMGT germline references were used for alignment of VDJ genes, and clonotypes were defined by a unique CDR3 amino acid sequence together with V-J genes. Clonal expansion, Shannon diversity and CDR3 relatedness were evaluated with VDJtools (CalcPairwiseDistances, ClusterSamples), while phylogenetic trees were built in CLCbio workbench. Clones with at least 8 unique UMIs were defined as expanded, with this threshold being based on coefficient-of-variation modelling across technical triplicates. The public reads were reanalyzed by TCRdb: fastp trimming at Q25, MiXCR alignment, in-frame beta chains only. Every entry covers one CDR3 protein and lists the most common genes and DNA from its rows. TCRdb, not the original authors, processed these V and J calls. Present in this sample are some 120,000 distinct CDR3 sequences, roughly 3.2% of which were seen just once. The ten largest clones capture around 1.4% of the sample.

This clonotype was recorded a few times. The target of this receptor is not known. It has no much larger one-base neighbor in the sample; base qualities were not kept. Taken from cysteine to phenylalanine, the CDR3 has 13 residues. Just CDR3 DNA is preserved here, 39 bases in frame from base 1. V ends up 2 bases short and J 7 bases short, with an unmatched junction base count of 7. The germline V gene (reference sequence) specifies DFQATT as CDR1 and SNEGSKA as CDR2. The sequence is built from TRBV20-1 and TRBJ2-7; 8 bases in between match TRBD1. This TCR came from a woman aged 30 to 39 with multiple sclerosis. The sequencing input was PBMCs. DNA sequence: TGCAGTGCTAGATGGACAGGGTCGGGTGAGCAGTACTTC. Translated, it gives CSARWTGSGEQYF.